The subject of this entry is one T cell receptor beta chain. There are a few counts of this clonotype. There is no known antigen for this receptor. No much larger clone is present one base from it, and per-base qualities are unavailable. The data stem from a study of T cells in Graves' hyperthyroidism and ophthalmopathy (dated by TCRdb to the late 2010s). For the wider study: Peripheral blood was collected at initial diagnosis, before any treatment. Thyroid tissue and blood T-cell repertoires from six Graves' hyperthyroidism patients were also compared in the study. Whether ophthalmopathy could be predicted prospectively was tested in an independent validation cohort made up of 18 hyperthyroidism patients plus 17 patients who later progressed to ophthalmopathy. Once sampling was done, hyperthyroidism patients were given methimazole at a starting dose of 30 mg daily, whereas ophthalmopathy patients were given high-dose intravenous methylprednisolone. The approximately 90 discovery patients were randomly split 7:3 into training and test sets. The paper reports TCR Vbeta CDR3 sequencing of 135 peripheral blood samples: 40 or so ophthalmopathy, around 80 hyperthyroidism and 17 progressor patients. To identify TCR V-J signatures that set the groups apart, the researchers used a discovery cohort of 100 patients, made up of 43 with Graves' ophthalmopathy and about 60 with stable Graves' hyperthyroidism. On the study overall, not on this receptor specifically: Ophthalmopathy was separated from stable hyperthyroidism by a 13 V-J signature model, with 85% to 90% sensitivity and just over 81% specificity obtained in cross-validation and 80%/75% obtained in testing. Most expanded thyroid clonotypes (frequency above 0.001) were also detected in blood, a finding suggesting that blood repertoires may reflect thyroid immune responses. No statistical method was used to fix the sample size in advance, and group allocation was not hidden from the investigators. In validation, the model predicted progression to ophthalmopathy a median of about 5.9 months before onset, with approximately 71% sensitivity and 72.22% specificity.

In the ophthalmopathy patients, disease was moderately to severely active, with a Clinical Activity Score of 3 or more, a NOSPECS grade of 4 or more, and a duration of less than 3 months. Patients with uncontrolled infections, other autoimmune diseases, pregnancy or lactation were excluded. Diagnoses relied on clinical symptoms, serum thyroxine and TRAb, thyroid ultrasound and orbital computed tomography. PBMCs were isolated from 7.5 to 10 ml of fresh peripheral blood by Ficoll-Paque density gradient centrifugation. Total RNA was extracted using Trizol reagent, and RNA quality was assessed on an Agilent 2100 Bioanalyzer. The TCR beta CDR3 regions were amplified from RNA transcripts. A first-round RT-PCR of the TCR CDR3 used the HTBI primer set with the Qiagen OneStep RT-PCR kit. Libraries were constructed in a second round of multiplex PCR, after which size selection and purification were performed. Sequencing of the libraries was done on an Illumina HiSeq2000 using paired-end 100 bp reads. In the source study's methods: SOAPnuke was used to process the raw data, throwing out any read that contained adapters or uncalled bases, had a mean Phred below 15, or lacked an exact constant-primer or identifier match. COPE v1.2.5 was used to merge high-quality paired reads, and clonotypes were defined as unique nucleotide sequences. MiTCR v1.1 was used to align the clonotypes against IMGT TRBV, TRBD and TRBJ reference segments. The analysis was restricted to V-J combinations with a frequency above 0.0001, which together covered 98% to 99.2% of the repertoires. The TCS score was defined as F50 (clonal expansion) divided by E x V (chaos), with BLOSUM62-based TCRdist calculated between CDR3 peptides within each V-J. Welch's t-statistics and random forest reduced fewer than 550 V-J features to fewer than 15, which were used in a naive Bayes classifier (R e1071). TCRdb reworked the public reads: Q25 trimming with fastp, MiXCR clone assembly, productive beta chains retained. Every distinct CDR3 protein forms one entry, paired with its most common genes and DNA. TCRdb assigned the V and J calls; the authors' analysis was not used. The sample data list 300,000 to 400,000 distinct CDR3 sequences, and 18% of these were observed just once. The top ten constitute 40% of the sample.

The CDR3 covers 17 residues, taking in both the cysteine and the phenylalanine. Only the CDR3 part of the read is kept: 51 bases, read in frame from the first base. The germline ends are 16 bases apart after V is trimmed by 4 bases and J by 1 base. From the germline V gene, CDR1 is KGHSH and CDR2 is LQKENI. Recombination joined TRBV18 with TRBJ2-2; the D gene is possibly TRBD2, with 6 bases matching. Sequences were obtained from blood. The receptor comes from a man between 18 and 29 years old with Graves' ophthalmopathy. The CDR3 protein is CASSLDLRRGNTGELFF. The DNA sequence follows: TGTGCCAGCTCACTTGACTTGAGGAGGGGGAACACCGGGGAGCTGTTTTTT.